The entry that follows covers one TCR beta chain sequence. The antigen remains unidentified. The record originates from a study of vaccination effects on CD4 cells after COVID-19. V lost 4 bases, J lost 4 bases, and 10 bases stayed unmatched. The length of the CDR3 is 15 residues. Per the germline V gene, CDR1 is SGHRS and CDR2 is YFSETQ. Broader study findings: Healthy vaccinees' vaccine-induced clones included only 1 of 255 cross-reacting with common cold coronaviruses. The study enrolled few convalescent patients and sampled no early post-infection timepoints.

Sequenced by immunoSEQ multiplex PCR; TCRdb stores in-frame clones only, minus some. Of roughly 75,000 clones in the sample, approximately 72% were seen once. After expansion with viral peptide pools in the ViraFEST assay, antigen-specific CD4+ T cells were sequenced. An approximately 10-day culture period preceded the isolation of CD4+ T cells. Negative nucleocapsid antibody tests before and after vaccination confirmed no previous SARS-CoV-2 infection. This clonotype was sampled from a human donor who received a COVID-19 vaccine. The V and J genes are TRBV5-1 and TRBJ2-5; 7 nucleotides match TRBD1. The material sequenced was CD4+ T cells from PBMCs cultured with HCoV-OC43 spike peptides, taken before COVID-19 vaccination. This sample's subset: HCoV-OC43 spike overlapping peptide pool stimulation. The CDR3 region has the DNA TGCGCCAGCAGCCGACAGGGTGAGAGGGGAGAGACCCAGTACTTC. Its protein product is CASSRQGERGETQYF.